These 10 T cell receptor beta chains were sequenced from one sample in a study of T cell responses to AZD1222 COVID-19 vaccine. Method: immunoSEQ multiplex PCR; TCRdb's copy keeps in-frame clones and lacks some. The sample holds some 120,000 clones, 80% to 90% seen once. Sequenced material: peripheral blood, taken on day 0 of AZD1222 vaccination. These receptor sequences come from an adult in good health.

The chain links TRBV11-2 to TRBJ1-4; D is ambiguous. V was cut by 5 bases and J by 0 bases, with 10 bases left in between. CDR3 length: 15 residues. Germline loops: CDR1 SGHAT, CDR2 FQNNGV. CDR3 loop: CASSLRHSTNEKLFF. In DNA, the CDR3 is TGTGCCAGCAGCCTACGACACTCAACTAATGAAAAACTGTTTTTT.

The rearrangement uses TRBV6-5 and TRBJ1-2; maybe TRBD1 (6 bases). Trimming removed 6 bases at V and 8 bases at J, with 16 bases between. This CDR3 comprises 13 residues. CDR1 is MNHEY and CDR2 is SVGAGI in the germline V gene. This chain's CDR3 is CASRAGDIRGYTF. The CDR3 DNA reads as TGTGCCAGCAGAGCGGGGGACATTCGCGGCTACACCTTC.

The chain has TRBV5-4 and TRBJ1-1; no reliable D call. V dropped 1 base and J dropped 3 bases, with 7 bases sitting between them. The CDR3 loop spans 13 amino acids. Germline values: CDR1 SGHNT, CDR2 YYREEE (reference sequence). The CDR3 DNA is TGTGCCAGCAGCTTGATTTGGGACACTGAAGCTTTCTTT. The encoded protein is CASSLIWDTEAFF.

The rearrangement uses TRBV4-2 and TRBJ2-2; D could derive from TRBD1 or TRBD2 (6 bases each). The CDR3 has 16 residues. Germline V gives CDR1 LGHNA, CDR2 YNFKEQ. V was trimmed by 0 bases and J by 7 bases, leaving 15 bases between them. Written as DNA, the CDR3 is TGTGCCAGCAGCCAAGATCCCACGGGGGCCGTCGGGGAGCTGTTTTTT. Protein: CASSQDPTGAVGELFF.

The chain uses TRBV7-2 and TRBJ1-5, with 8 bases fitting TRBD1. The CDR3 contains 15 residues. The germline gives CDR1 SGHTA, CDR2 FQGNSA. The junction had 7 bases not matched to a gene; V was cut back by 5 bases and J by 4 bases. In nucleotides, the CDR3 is TGTGCCAGCAGCACTGGGACAGGCGGGAATCAGCCCCAGCATTTT. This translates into CASSTGTGGNQPQHF. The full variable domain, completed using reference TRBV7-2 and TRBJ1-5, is GAGVSQSPSNKVTEKGKDVELRCDPISGHTALYWYRQSLGQGLEFLIYFQGNSAPDKSGLPSDRFSAERTGGSVSTLTIQRTQQEDSAVYLCASSTGTGGNQPQHFGDGTRLSIL.

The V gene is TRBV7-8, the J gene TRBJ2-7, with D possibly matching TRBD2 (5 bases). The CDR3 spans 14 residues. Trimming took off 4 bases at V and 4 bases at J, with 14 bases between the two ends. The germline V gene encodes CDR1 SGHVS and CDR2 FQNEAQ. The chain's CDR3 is CASSSSDGIYEQYF. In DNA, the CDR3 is TGTGCCAGCAGCTCCTCGGACGGGATTTACGAGCAGTACTTC.

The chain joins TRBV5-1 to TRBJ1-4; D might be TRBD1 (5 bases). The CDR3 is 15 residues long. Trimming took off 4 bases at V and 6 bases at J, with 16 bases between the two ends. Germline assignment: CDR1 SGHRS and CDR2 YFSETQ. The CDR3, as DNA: TGCGCCAGCAGCGTAGGACTTATGGGGGATGAAAAACTGTTTTTT. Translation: CASSVGLMGDEKLFF.

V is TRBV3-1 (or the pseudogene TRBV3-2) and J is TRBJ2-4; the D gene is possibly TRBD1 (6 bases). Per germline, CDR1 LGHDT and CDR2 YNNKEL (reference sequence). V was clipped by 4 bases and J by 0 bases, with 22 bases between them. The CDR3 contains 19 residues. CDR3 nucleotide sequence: TGTGCCAGCAGCCCGGGGCCCAAGCAGAGGGGGATAGCCAAAAACATTCAGTACTTC. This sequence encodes CASSPGPKQRGIAKNIQYF.

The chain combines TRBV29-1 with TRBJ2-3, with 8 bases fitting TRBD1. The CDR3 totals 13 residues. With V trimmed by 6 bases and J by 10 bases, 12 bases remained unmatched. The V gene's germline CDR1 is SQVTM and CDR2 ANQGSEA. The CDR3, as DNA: TGCAGCGTACCCTTCCCGGGACAGGCAGCGCAGTATTTT. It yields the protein CSVPFPGQAAQYF.

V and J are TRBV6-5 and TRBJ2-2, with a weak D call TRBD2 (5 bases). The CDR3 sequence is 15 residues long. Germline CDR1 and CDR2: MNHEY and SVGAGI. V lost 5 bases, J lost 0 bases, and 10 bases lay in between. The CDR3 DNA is TGTGCCAGCAGTCGTACTAGGGCGAACACCGGGGAGCTGTTTTTT. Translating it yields CASSRTRANTGELFF.